The following is a T cell receptor beta chain sequence with its context. The data were taken from a study of blood T cell repertoires in COVID-19. Study as a whole: Nucleic acid was either cDNA or gDNA, and it came from T cells, B-cell-depleted T cells, or PBMCs.

The protocol was immunoSEQ multiplex PCR, while the TCRdb copy is restricted to in-frame clones and leaves out a portion. The data contain about 140,000 clones, about 80% of them singletons. J was trimmed by 5 bases and V by 0 bases; bases with no gene match: 4. The CDR3 is 15 residues long. Germline lookup yields CDR1 SGHRS and CDR2 YFSETQ. This receptor was identified in a human donor in a cohort sampled during active COVID-19. The sequenced sample consisted of peripheral blood. The rearrangement uses TRBV5-1 and TRBJ2-5; TRBD2 aligns across 10 bases. The CDR3 loop reads CASSLGLAGAETQYF. CDR3 in DNA: TGCGCCAGCAGCTTGGGCCTAGCGGGGGCCGAGACCCAGTACTTC.